These T cell receptor beta chains were read from a single sample in a study of IL-17A CD8 T cells in psoriatic arthritis synovium. Libraries were prepared by immunoSEQ multiplex PCR; TCRdb keeps only in-frame clonotypes and omits some of them. The sample carries some 1,900 clones, 69% recorded once. The specimen was memory CD8+ T cells from synovial fluid. Receptors were obtained from a human donor with psoriatic arthritis. CDR3s include the opening cysteine and the closing phenylalanine or tryptophan. D genes are given only for firm matches. Rows give clone size only sometimes, using once, few, many, or a class for an expanded clone.

size	V	D	J	length	CDR3	DNA
once	TRBV6-4	.	TRBJ2-2	15	CASSDGAGTGGELFF	TGTGCCAGCAGTGACGGCGCTGGGACGGGCGGGGAGCTGTTTTTT
.	TRBV7-8	TRBD1	TRBJ1-5	16	CASSFGQGGFHQPQHF	TGTGCCAGCAGCTTCGGACAGGGGGGATTTCATCAGCCCCAGCATTTT
.	TRBV27	TRBD2	TRBJ2-1	14	CASSLAGGGNEQFF	TGTGCCAGCAGCTTAGCGGGAGGGGGTAATGAGCAGTTCTTC
.	TRBV7-9	TRBD1	TRBJ2-2	15	CASSPRDRPTGELFF	TGTGCCAGCAGCCCCCGGGACAGGCCCACCGGGGAGCTGTTTTTT
.	TRBV2	TRBD1	TRBJ1-4	15	CASSEEGAPNEKLFF	TGTGCCAGCAGTGAGGAGGGGGCGCCTAATGAAAAACTGTTTTTT
once	TRBV4-1	TRBD1	TRBJ1-1	15	CASSHSQGALAEAFF	TGCGCCAGCAGCCACTCACAGGGGGCTCTCGCTGAAGCTTTCTTT
.	TRBV25-1	.	TRBJ2-2	11	CASTFIGELFF	TGTGCCAGCACCTTCATCGGGGAGCTGTTTTTT
.	TRBV11-2	.	TRBJ2-1	10	CASSRNEQFF	TGTGCCAGCAGCAGGAATGAGCAGTTCTTC
.	TRBV19	TRBD1	TRBJ1-5	15	CASSSGTASNQPQHF	TGTGCCAGTAGTTCCGGGACAGCGAGCAATCAGCCCCAGCATTTT
once	TRBV5-5	.	TRBJ1-1	12	CASSLVGTEAFF	TGTGCCAGCAGCTTGGTGGGCACTGAAGCTTTCTTT
.	TRBV19	.	TRBJ1-5	15	CASSSYDSTNQPQHF	TGTGCCAGTAGTAGTTATGACAGCACCAATCAGCCCCAGCATTTT
.	TRBV6-7	.	TRBJ2-5	13	CASSPRYQETQYF	TGTGCCAGCAGCCCTAGGTACCAAGAGACCCAGTACTTC
.	TRBV6-5	TRBD1	TRBJ1-2	14	CASSRQGAYYGYTF	TGTGCCAGCAGCCGACAGGGGGCTTACTATGGCTACACCTTC
.	TRBV11-2	.	TRBJ1-1	16	CASSLDVVGLNTEAFF	TGTGCCAGCAGCTTAGATGTTGTCGGATTGAACACTGAAGCTTTCTTT
.	TRBV4-3	TRBD2	TRBJ2-7	16	CASSQEPGLALYEQYF	TGCGCCAGCAGCCAAGAGCCGGGACTAGCGCTCTACGAGCAGTACTTC
.	TRBV5-6	.	TRBJ2-7	14	CASSPYRGGHEQYF	TGTGCCAGCAGCCCATACAGGGGGGGCCACGAGCAGTACTTC
.	TRBV27	.	TRBJ2-3	13	CASSSTPPDTQYF	TGTGCCAGCAGTTCTACCCCACCAGATACGCAGTATTTT
.	TRBV4-2	.	TRBJ1-6	14	CASSQEGLRSPLHF	TGTGCCAGCAGCCAAGAAGGGCTCCGTTCACCCCTCCACTTT
.	TRBV5-4	TRBD2	TRBJ2-1	16	CASSLGLADENNEQFF	TGTGCCAGCAGCTTGGGTCTAGCGGACGAAAACAATGAGCAGTTCTTC
.	TRBV6-1	.	TRBJ2-7	14	CASSGTSGVSEQYF	TGTGCCAGCAGTGGGACCTCGGGGGTATCCGAGCAGTACTTC
.	TRBV2	.	TRBJ1-3	15	CASSVDRFSGNTIYF	TGTGCCAGCAGTGTGGACAGATTCTCTGGAAACACCATATATTTT